This TCR beta chain was recorded in a study of a mutant IDH1 vaccine in newly diagnosed glioma. Study-wide context: Eight vaccine injections were given to patients in weeks 1, 3, 5, 7, 11, 15, 19 and 23. Sex among treated patients split about 62% male, roughly 40% female; mean age was around 40 years.

Study outcomes and limitations: Vaccination induced immune responses in about 93% of patients. No link was apparently found between pseudoprogression and changes in top peripheral T cell clonotypes.

Time point reported: week 5, during vaccination. Each vaccine dose was 300 ug of mutant IDH1 20-mer peptide, with topical imiquimod. Using immunoSEQ multiplex PCR, the repertoire was profiled, and TCRdb retains in-frame clones only, with some absent. The sample has some 48,000 clones; around 80% are singletons. In regard to this clone: Its antigen is unidentified.

The CDR3 runs to 13 residues. Germline V gene lookup returns CDR1 MNHEY and CDR2 SVGAGI. Trimming pared 4 bases from V and 1 base from J, leaving 7 bases between. The specimen was PBMCs, collected from a glioma patient whose treatment included an IDH1 peptide vaccine. This clonotype was sampled from a woman aged 40-49 years with glioma. This chain links TRBV6-5 with TRBJ1-1, with D unclear. CDR3 sequence (DNA): TGTGCCAGCAGTTGGTGGGCGAACACTGAAGCTTTCTTT. As protein: CASSWWANTEAFF.